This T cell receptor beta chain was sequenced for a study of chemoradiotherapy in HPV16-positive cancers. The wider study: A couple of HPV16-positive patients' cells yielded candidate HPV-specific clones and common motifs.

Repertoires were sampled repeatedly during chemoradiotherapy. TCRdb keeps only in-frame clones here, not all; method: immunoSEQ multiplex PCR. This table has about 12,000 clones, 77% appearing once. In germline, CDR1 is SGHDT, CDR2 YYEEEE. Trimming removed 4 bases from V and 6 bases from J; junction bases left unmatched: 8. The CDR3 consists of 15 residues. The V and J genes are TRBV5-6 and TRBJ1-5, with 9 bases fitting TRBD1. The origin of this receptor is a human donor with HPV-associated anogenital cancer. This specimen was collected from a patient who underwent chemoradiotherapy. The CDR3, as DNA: TGTGCCAGCAGCCTAACAGGGGGCACGGTTCAGCCCCAGCATTTT. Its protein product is CASSLTGGTVQPQHF.